This is a list of T cell receptor beta chains from one sample in a study of blood T cell repertoires in COVID-19. The assay was immunoSEQ multiplex PCR, and TCRdb's table has in-frame clones only and misses some. The sample records 3,000 to 3,500 clones, less than 75% being singletons. The sample comprised peripheral blood. The source is a man aged 70-80 years with active COVID-19. The CDR3 runs from the conserved cysteine through the conserved F or W. The D gene is left open where the match is weak. Only part of the rows carry a size: once, few, many, or a class if the clone is expanded.

TRBD2 | TRBJ2-3 | 16 | . | TRBV18 | CASSPGTSGHTDTQYF | TGTGCCAGCTCACCAGGGACTAGCGGCCACACAGATACGCAGTATTTT
. | TRBJ2-5 | 15 | . | TRBV5-4 | CASRPPLGGEETQYF | TGTGCCAGCAGGCCTCCTTTAGGGGGAGAAGAGACCCAGTACTTC
. | TRBJ2-7 | 14 | . | TRBV5-5 | CASSLRGITPEQYF | TGTGCCAGCAGCTTGCGGGGGATTACCCCCGAGCAGTACTTC
. | TRBJ1-2 | 14 | . | TRBV18 | CASSPSGVNYGYTF | TGTGCCAGCTCACCTAGCGGCGTGAACTATGGCTACACCTTC
TRBD2 | TRBJ2-7 | 15 | . | TRBV19 | CASSIEGGSGHEQYF | TGTGCCAGTAGTATAGAGGGCGGGAGTGGCCACGAGCAGTACTTC
. | TRBJ2-3 | 14 | . | TRBV10-1 | CASSEREDADTQYF | TGCGCCAGCAGTGAGAGGGAGGATGCTGATACGCAGTATTTT
. | TRBJ2-1 | 13 | medium-sized | TRBV6-5 | CASSYGVTNEQFF | TGTGCCAGCAGTTACGGAGTGACCAATGAGCAGTTCTTC
TRBD1 | TRBJ1-2 | 14 | hyperexpanded | TRBV6-5 | CASTSGTGGLGYTF | TGTGCCAGCACCTCGGGAACAGGGGGCTTGGGCTACACCTTC
TRBD2 | TRBJ2-7 | 15 | . | TRBV19 | CASSIASGISYEQYF | TGTGCCAGTAGTATCGCTAGCGGGATAAGCTACGAGCAGTACTTC
. | TRBJ2-2 | 16 | . | TRBV30 | CAWSVADSVFTGELFF | TGTGCCTGGAGTGTAGCCGACAGTGTATTCACCGGGGAGCTGTTTTTT
TRBD2 | TRBJ2-1 | 19 | large | TRBV19 | CASSRSRTSLGLGIAEQFF | TGTGCCAGTAGTAGGTCTAGGACTAGTTTAGGGTTGGGGATTGCTGAGCAGTTCTTC
. | TRBJ1-2 | 14 | . | TRBV28 | CASSFSRVDYGYTF | TGTGCCAGCAGTTTCTCGAGGGTTGACTATGGCTACACCTTC
. | TRBJ1-2 | 13 | . | TRBV30 | CAWSAGQNYGYTF | TGTGCCTGGAGTGCCGGACAGAACTATGGCTACACCTTC
. | TRBJ1-6 | 15 | . | TRBV7-6 | CASSKHREGNSPLHF | TGTGCCAGCAGCAAACACAGGGAGGGAAATTCACCCCTCCACTTT
TRBD1 | TRBJ2-7 | 14 | . | TRBV5-5 | CASIRTGGSYEQYF | TGTGCCAGCATCCGGACAGGGGGTTCCTACGAGCAGTACTTC
. | TRBJ1-5 | 15 | large | TRBV4-3 | CASSQDWGVVGPQHF | TGCGCCAGCAGCCAAGATTGGGGGGTCGTAGGGCCCCAGCATTTT
TRBD2 | TRBJ2-5 | 15 | . | TRBV4-2 | CASSPGTSGEETQYF | TGTGCCAGCAGCCCCGGGACTAGCGGGGAAGAGACCCAGTACTTC
TRBD2 | TRBJ2-2 | 15 | . | TRBV14 | CASSRLAGGAGELFF | TGTGCCAGCAGCCGTTTAGCGGGAGGGGCCGGGGAGCTGTTTTTT
TRBD2 | TRBJ2-1 | 15 | medium-sized | TRBV9 | CASSVSGGYSNEQFF | TGTGCCAGCAGCGTGAGCGGGGGGTACTCCAATGAGCAGTTCTTC
TRBD1 | TRBJ2-7 | 12 | . | TRBV2 | CASSDHRGEQYF | TGTGCCAGCAGTGACCACAGGGGCGAGCAGTACTTC
. | TRBJ1-5 | 13 | . | TRBV3-1/TRBV3-2 | CASSLGGDQPQHF | TGTGCCAGCAGCCTCGGGGGTGATCAGCCCCAGCATTTT
. | TRBJ2-7 | 13 | . | TRBV7-2 | CASSPDNSYEQYF | TGTGCCAGCAGCCCGGACAACTCCTACGAGCAGTACTTC
. | TRBJ1-1 | 14 | . | TRBV5-1 | CASSWGRGSTEAFF | TGCGCCAGCAGCTGGGGGCGGGGGAGTACTGAAGCTTTCTTT
. | TRBJ1-2 | 13 | . | TRBV27 | CASSLSPYYGYTF | TGTGCCAGCAGTTTAAGCCCTTACTATGGCTACACCTTC
TRBD2 | TRBJ2-7 | 17 | . | TRBV4-2 | CASSQRLAGAEAYEQYF | TGTGCCAGCAGCCAGAGACTAGCGGGAGCGGAAGCCTACGAGCAGTACTTC
TRBD1 | TRBJ1-4 | 15 | . | TRBV5-1 | CASSLASGGNEKLFF | TGCGCCAGCAGCTTGGCTTCAGGGGGGAATGAAAAACTGTTTTTT
TRBD2 | TRBJ2-1 | 15 | . | TRBV3-1/TRBV3-2 | CASSLASGGASEQFF | TGTGCCAGCAGCCTGGCTAGCGGGGGGGCCTCTGAGCAGTTCTTC